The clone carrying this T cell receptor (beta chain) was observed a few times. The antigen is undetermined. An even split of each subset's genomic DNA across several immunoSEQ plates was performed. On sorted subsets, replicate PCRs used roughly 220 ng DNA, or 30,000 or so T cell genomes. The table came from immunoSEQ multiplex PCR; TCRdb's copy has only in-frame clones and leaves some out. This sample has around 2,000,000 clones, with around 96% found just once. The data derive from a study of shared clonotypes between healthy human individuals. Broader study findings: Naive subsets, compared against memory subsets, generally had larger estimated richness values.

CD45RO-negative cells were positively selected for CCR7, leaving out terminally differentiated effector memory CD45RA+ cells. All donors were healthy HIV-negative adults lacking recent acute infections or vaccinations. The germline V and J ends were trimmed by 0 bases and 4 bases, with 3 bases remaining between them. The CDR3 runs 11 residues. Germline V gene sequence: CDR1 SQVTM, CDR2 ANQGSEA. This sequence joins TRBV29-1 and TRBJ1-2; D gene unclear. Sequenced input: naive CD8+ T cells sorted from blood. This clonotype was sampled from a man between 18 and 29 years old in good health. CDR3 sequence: CSVEDPYGYTF. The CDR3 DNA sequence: TGCAGCGTTGAAGATCCCTATGGCTACACCTTC. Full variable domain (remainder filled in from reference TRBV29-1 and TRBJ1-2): SAVISQKPSRDICQRGTSLTIQCQVDSQVTMMFWYRQQPGQSLTLIATANQGSEATYESGFVIDKFPISRPNLTFSTLTVSNMSPEDSSIYLCSVEDPYGYTFGSGTRLTVV.